Given below is one T cell receptor beta chain in context. Authors' processing steps: Nucleated cell number was recorded as an estimate derived from reference gene primer amplification. The table came from immunoSEQ multiplex PCR; TCRdb's copy has only in-frame clones and leaves some out. V, J and clone size were drawn from that table, and D and trimming were deduced from the DNA. Among 410,000 or so clones, 86% were seen once, and the ten largest hold approximately 1.4%. The V segment lost 3 bases and the J segment 3 bases; nucleotides outside the gene matches: 9. This CDR3 is 17 amino acids long. The germline gives CDR1 SGHDT, CDR2 YYEEEE. This record comes from a study of blood T cell repertoires in COVID-19.

The sample was peripheral blood. The TCR sequence derives from a woman aged 25 to 45 with active or convalescent COVID-19. The chain carries TRBV5-6 and TRBJ2-1; TRBD2 matches at 10 bases. CDR3 sequence reads: CASSSALGTSDYNEQFF. CDR3 nucleotide sequence: TGTGCCAGCAGCTCGGCCCTCGGGACTAGCGACTACAATGAGCAGTTCTTC.